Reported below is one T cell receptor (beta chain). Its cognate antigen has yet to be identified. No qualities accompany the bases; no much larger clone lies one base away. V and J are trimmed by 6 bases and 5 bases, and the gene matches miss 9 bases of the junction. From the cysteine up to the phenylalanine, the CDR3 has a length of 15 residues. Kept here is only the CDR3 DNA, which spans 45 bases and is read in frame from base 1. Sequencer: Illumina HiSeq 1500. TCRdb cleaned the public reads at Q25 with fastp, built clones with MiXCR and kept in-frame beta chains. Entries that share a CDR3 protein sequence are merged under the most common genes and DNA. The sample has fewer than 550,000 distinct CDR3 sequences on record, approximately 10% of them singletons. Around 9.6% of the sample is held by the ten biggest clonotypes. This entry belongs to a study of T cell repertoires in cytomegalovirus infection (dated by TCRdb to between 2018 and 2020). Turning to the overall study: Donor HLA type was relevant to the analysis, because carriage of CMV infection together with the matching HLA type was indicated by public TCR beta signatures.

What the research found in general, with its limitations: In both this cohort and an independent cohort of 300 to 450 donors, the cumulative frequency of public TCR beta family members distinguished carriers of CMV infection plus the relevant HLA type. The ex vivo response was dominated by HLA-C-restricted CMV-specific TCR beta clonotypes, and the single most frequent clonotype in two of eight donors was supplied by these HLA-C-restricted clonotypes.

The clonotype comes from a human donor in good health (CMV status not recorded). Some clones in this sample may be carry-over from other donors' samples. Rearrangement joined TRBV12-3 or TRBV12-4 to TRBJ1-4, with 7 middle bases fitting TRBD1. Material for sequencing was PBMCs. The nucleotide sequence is TGTGCCAGCAGGCCTTCAGGAGGGGGCAATGAAAAACTGTTTTTT. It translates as CASRPSGGGNEKLFF.